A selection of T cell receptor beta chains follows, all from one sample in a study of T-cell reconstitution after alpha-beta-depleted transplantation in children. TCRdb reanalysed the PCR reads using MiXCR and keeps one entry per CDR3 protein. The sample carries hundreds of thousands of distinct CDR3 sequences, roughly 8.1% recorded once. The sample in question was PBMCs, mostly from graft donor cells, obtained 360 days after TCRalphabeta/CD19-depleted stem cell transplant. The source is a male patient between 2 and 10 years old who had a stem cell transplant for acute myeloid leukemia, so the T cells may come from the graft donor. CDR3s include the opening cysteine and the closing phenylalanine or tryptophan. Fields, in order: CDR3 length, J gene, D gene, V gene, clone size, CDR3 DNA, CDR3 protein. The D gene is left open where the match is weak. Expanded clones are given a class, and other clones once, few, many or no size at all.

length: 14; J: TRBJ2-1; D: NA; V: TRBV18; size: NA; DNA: TGTGCCAGCTCACCACACAACGCCTACAATGAGCAGTTCTTC; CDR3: CASSPHNAYNEQFF
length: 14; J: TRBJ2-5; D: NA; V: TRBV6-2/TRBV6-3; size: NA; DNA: TGTGCCAGCAGTTACGGGGCTAGCGTGGAGACCCAGTACTTC; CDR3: CASSYGASVETQYF
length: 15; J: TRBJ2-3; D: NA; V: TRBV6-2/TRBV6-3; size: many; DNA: TGTGCCAGCAGTTACTCCCCCGACCGCACAGATACGCAGTATTTT; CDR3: CASSYSPDRTDTQYF
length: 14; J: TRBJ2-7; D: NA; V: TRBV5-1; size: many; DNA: TGCGCCAGCAGCTTGAATGAACCCCGCTACGAGCAGTACTTC; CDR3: CASSLNEPRYEQYF
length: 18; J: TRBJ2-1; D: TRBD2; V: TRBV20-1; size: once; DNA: TGCTGTGCTAGAGGGGGGATGGCGGGAGGGATCTCCTACAATGAGCAGTTCTTC; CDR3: CCARGGMAGGISYNEQFF
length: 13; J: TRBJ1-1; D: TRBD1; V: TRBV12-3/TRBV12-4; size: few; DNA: TGTGCCAGCAGCCCACAGGGGGAGACTGAAGCTTTCTTT; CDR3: CASSPQGETEAFF
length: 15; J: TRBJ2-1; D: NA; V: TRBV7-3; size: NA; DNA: TGTGCCAGCAGCGACCCCGGAGTAGCGGACAATGAGCAGTTCTTC; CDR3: CASSDPGVADNEQFF
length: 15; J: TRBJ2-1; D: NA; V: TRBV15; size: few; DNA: TGTGCCACCAGCAGAACAGCTGTCATGAGCAATGAGCAGTTCTTC; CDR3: CATSRTAVMSNEQFF
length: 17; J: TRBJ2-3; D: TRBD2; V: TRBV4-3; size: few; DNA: TGCGCCAGCAGCCATCTAGTGACTAGCGGGAGCGCAGATACGCAGTATTTT; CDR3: CASSHLVTSGSADTQYF
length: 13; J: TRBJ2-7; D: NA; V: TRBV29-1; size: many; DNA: TGCAGCGTTGACAGGGGGGATAACTACGAGCAGTACTTC; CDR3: CSVDRGDNYEQYF
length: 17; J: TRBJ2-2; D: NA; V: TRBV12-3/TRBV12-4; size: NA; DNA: TGTGCCAGCAGTTTATTGAAACAGGAGGCCGCCACCGGGGAGCTGTTTTTT; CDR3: CASSLLKQEAATGELFF
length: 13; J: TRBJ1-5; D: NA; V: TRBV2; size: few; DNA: TGTGCCAGCAGGGCAGGACGCAATCAGCCCCAGCATTTT; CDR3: CASRAGRNQPQHF
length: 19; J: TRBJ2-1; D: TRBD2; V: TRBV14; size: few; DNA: TGTGCCAGCAGCCAAATCTCGGGACTAGCGGGAGGGAAATACAATGAGCAGTTCTTC; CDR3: CASSQISGLAGGKYNEQFF
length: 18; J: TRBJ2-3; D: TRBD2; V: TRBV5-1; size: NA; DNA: TGCGCCAGCAGCTTGGGTCTATATAGCGGGACCTGGCAGGATACGCAGTATTTT; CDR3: CASSLGLYSGTWQDTQYF
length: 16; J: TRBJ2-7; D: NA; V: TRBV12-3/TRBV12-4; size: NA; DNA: TGTGCCAGCAGTCTACCTCTAGCAGGGCTCTCCTACGAGCAGTACTTC; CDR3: CASSLPLAGLSYEQYF
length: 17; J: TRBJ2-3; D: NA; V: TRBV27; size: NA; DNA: TGTGCCAGCAGTTTATCCGGCCGCCCTGGGCCGCGCGATACGCAGTATTTT; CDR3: CASSLSGRPGPRDTQYF
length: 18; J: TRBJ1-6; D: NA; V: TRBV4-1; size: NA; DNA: TGCGCCAGCAGCCAAGTATTCCTTGGAAGCTCCTATAATTCACCCCTCCACTTT; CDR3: CASSQVFLGSSYNSPLHF
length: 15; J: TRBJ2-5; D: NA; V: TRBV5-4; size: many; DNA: TGTGCCAGCAGCACGACGAGGTGGGATCAAGAGACCCAGTACTTC; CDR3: CASSTTRWDQETQYF
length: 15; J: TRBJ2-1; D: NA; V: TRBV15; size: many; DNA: TGTGCCACCAGCAGAGATCTGAGCTCCTACAATGAGCAGTTCTTC; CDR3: CATSRDLSSYNEQFF
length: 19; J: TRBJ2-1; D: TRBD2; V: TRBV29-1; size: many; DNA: TGCAGCGTTGAAGGCAGGGCAGAACCGGGACTAGCGGATTACAATGAGCAGTTCTTC; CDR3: CSVEGRAEPGLADYNEQFF
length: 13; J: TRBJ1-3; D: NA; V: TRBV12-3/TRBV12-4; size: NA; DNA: TGTGCCAGCAGTCGGGACGTAGGAAACACCATATATTTT; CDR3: CASSRDVGNTIYF
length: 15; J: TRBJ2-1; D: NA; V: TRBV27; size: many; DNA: TGTGCCAGCAGTTTAGATAACGGCGACTACAATGAGCAGTTCTTC; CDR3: CASSLDNGDYNEQFF
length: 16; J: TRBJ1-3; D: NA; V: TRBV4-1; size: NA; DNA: TGCGCCAGCAGCCAAGTCCGGCCATTCTCTGGAAACACCATATATTTT; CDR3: CASSQVRPFSGNTIYF
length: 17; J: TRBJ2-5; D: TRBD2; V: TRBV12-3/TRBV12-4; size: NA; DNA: TGTGCCAGCAGTCCCCGCCCGGAGCGGGGGGGCCTCGAGACCCAGTACTTC; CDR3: CASSPRPERGGLETQYF
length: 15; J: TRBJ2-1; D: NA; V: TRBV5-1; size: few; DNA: TGCGCCAGCAGCTTGGCTAGCCGACAGATCAATGAGCAGTTCTTC; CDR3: CASSLASRQINEQFF
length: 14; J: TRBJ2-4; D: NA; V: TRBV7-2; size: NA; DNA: TGTGCCAGCAGCCCCTGGACAGAAGAAAACATTCAGTACTTC; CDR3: CASSPWTEENIQYF
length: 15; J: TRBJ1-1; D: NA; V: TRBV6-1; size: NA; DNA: TGTGCCAGCACCGGCCGGGGGGGCGAGTACACTGAAGCTTTCTTT; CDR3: CASTGRGGEYTEAFF
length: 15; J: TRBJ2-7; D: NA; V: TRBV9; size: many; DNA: TGTGCCAGCAGCGCCCACCCCAGGGGCTCCTACGAGCAGTACTTC; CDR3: CASSAHPRGSYEQYF
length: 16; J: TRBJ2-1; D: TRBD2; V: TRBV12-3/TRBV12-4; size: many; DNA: TGTGCCAGCAGTTTACGGCGGGAGGCCTCTTACAATGAGCAGTTCTTC; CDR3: CASSLRREASYNEQFF
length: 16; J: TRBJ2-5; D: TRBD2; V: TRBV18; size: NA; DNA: TGTGCCAGCTCACCATTACTAGCGGCCTCTGGGGAGACCCAGTACTTC; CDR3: CASSPLLAASGETQYF
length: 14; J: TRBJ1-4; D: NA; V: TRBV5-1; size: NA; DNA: TGCGCCAGCAGCGGGACAACAACTAATGAAAAACTGTTTTTT; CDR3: CASSGTTTNEKLFF
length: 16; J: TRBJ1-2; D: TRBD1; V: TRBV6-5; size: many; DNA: TGTGCCAGCAGTTACACGACAGGGGCCGAAGTCTTTGGCTACACCTTC; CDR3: CASSYTTGAEVFGYTF
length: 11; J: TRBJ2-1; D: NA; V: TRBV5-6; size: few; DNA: TGTGCCAGCAGCAGAAGGGGCGGCCAGTTCTTC; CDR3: CASSRRGGQFF
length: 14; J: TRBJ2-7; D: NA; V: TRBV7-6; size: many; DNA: TGTGCCAGCAGCTTAGTTACGAGCTCGTACGAGCAGTACTTC; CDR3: CASSLVTSSYEQYF
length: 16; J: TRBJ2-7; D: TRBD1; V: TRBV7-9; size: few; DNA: TGTGCCAGCAGCTCAACTGGACAGGGCCGCTCCTACGAGCAGTACTTC; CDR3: CASSSTGQGRSYEQYF
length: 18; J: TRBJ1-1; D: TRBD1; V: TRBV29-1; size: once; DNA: TGCAGCGTTGAACGATTCCAGACAGGGTGGGGGTGGGGTACTGAAGCTTTCTTT; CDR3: CSVERFQTGWGWGTEAFF
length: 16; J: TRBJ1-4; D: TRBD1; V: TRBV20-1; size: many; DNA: TGCAGTGCTAGTCCATTGGACAGGGGGGCGTATGAAAAACTGTTTTTT; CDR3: CSASPLDRGAYEKLFF
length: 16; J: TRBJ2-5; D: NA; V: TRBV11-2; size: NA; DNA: TGTGCCAGCAGCTTAGATCTGGGGATCTTTAGGGAGACCCAGTACTTC; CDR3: CASSLDLGIFRETQYF
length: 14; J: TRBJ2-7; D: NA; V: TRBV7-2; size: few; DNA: TGTGCCAGCAGCCCTAGGCAAAGCTCCTACGAGCAGTACTTC; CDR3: CASSPRQSSYEQYF
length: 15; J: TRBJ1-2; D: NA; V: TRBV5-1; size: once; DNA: TGCGCCAGAAGCTTGGGGCCAGAGACTAACTATGGCTACACCTTC; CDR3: CARSLGPETNYGYTF
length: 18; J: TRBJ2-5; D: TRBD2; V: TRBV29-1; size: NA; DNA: TGCAGCGTCGATGGGACTAGCGGGAGAACGACGAACGGGGAGACCCAGTACTTC; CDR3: CSVDGTSGRTTNGETQYF
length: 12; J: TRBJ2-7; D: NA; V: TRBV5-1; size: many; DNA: TGCGCCAGCAGCTCGGGGTTCTACGAGCAGTACTTC; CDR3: CASSSGFYEQYF
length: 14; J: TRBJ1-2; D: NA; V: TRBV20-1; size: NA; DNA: TGCAGTGCTAGTTTTGAAGGGGAACACTATGGCTACACCTTC; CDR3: CSASFEGEHYGYTF
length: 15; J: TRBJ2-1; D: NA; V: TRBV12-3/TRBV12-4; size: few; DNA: TGTGCCAGCACCCCGAGGACTAGTGGGGGCGATGAGCAGTTCTTC; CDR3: CASTPRTSGGDEQFF
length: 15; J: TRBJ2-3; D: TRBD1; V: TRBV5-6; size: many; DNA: TGTGCCAGCAGCTTTTCCGACAGGGTGATAGATACGCAGTATTTT; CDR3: CASSFSDRVIDTQYF